Below, 14 T cell receptor beta chains from the same sample are listed, as sequenced in a study of T cells in Graves' hyperthyroidism and ophthalmopathy. What was amplified from RNA transcripts were TCR beta CDR3 regions. The TCR CDR3 was amplified in a first-round RT-PCR using the HTBI primer set. Each CDR3 protein is one row after TCRdb ran MiXCR on the multiplex PCR reads. The table shows around 600,000 distinct CDR3 sequences, with 11% to 15% occurring only once. Sequencing used blood. Receptor source: a woman between 18 and 29 years old with Graves' ophthalmopathy.

This clonotype has ten or more counts. The chain joins TRBV2 to TRBJ2-5; 7 bases are shared with TRBD2. The J segment lost 5 bases and the V segment lost 5 bases, leaving 5 bases of the junction unmatched. This CDR3 region has 13 residues. Looked up from germline, CDR1 is SNHLY and CDR2 is FYNNEI. CDR3 loop: CASSRGLEETQYF. As DNA, the CDR3 is TGTGCCAGCAGTCGAGGACTAGAGGAGACCCAGTACTTC.

This clonotype has at least ten counts. This chain joins TRBV6-1 and TRBJ2-2, with TRBD2 identical over 10 bases. Germline V gene lookup returns CDR1 MNHNS and CDR2 SASEGT. This CDR3 spans 18 amino acids. With V trimmed by 5 bases and J by 2 bases, 11 bases remained unmatched. In nucleotides, the CDR3 is TGTGCCAGCAGTACGAGTCTTTTAGCGGGAGGAAACACCGGGGAGCTGTTTTTT. It translates to CASSTSLLAGGNTGELFF.

V is TRBV7-2 and J is TRBJ2-2; 10 nucleotides match TRBD2. Germline-derived CDR1 and CDR2 are SGHTA and FQGNSA. The V segment lost 5 bases and the J segment 1 base; nucleotides outside the gene matches: 4. The CDR3 contains 16 residues. The CDR3 here is CASSVGLAENTGELFF. The CDR3 DNA follows: TGTGCCAGCAGCGTAGGACTAGCGGAGAACACCGGGGAGCTGTTTTTT. Supplemented by reference TRBV7-2 and TRBJ2-2, the full variable domain reads GAGVSQSPSNKVTEKGKDVELRCDPISGHTALYWYRQSLGQGLEFLIYFQGNSAPDKSGLPSDRFSAERTGGSVSTLTIQRTQQEDSAVYLCASSVGLAENTGELFFGEGSRLTVL.

This clonotype was recorded many times. The chain carries TRBV5-6 and TRBJ2-3; D remains ambiguous. Germline loops: CDR1 SGHDT, CDR2 YYEEEE. CDR3 length: 12 amino acids. Trimming took off 1 base at V and 6 bases at J, with 6 bases between the two ends. The CDR3 protein is CASSLYGDTQYF. The CDR3 DNA is TGTGCCAGCAGCTTGTATGGCGATACGCAGTATTTT.

This clonotype was seen ten or more times. The rearrangement joins TRBV28 to TRBJ2-7; the match to TRBD2 covers 11 bases. Trimming removed 1 base from V and 4 bases from J; junction bases left unmatched: 12. The CDR3 covers 18 residues. Germline lookup yields CDR1 MDHEN and CDR2 SYDVKM. CDR3 region: CASSLYLSLAGDTYEQYF. The CDR3 DNA sequence: TGTGCCAGCAGTTTATACCTATCACTAGCGGGAGACACTTACGAGCAGTACTTC.

This clonotype was seen at least ten times. This chain uses TRBV28 with TRBJ2-2, with a tentative D call TRBD2 (6 bases). Trimming pared 6 bases from V and 5 bases from J, leaving 10 bases between. The CDR3 covers 13 residues. The germline CDR1 and CDR2 sequences are MDHEN and SYDVKM. The CDR3 coding sequence is TGTGCCAGCAGACGTGGAGGGACCGGGGAGCTGTTTTTT. Its translation: CASRRGGTGELFF.

As for this clonotype: At one end the junction does not follow the germline gene, possibly because of a read error. The V call is TRBV7-7, the J call TRBJ2-1; 11 nucleotides line up with TRBD2. CDR3 size: 15 residues. Germline V gene data show CDR1 as SSHAT and CDR2 as FNYEAQ (reference sequence). CDR3 coding DNA: TGTGCTAGCAGCTTATCTACTAGCGGGAGCAATGAGCAGTTCTTC. Residues: CASSLSTSGSNEQFF.

This chain connects TRBV20-1 to TRBJ2-1, with 10 bases that match TRBD2. CDR1 is DFQATT, CDR2 SNEGSKA, per germline (reference sequence). Germline trimming cut 1 base from V and 8 bases from J; bases unmatched to any gene: 5. The CDR3 spans 14 residues. CDR3 bases: TGCAGTGCTAGAGTGGCTAGCGGGAGTTATGAGCAGTTCTTC. Its translation: CSARVASGSYEQFF.

This clonotype has more than one count but fewer than ten. J is TRBJ2-1 and V is TRBV7-9; the match to TRBD2 covers 7 bases. J gave up 6 bases and V 11 bases, and 13 bases lay outside the gene matches. Germline CDR1 is SEHNR and CDR2 is FQNEAQ (reference sequence). The CDR3 has 14 residues. The CDR3 DNA reads as TGTGCCGGTCAGCGGGATGTGCTTTTCAATGAGCAGTTCTTC. It codes for CAGQRDVLFNEQFF.

There are many counts of this clonotype. The rearrangement links TRBV3-1 to TRBJ2-7; TRBD2 is a possible D gene (5 bases). Germline-derived CDR1 and CDR2 are LGHDT and YNNKEL (reference sequence). V shed 0 bases and J shed 7 bases, with 13 bases lying between them. The length of the CDR3 is 14 residues. The CDR3 DNA reads as TGTGCCAGCAGCCAAGATCGAGTTGGACTTGAGCAGTACTTC. Residues: CASSQDRVGLEQYF.

This clonotype has a handful of counts. The V call is TRBV6-1, the J call TRBJ1-5; D ambiguous. The CDR3 consists of 16 residues. CDR1 and CDR2 from the germline V gene are MNHNS and SASEGT. Deletions cut 7 bases from V and 3 bases from J, with 19 bases between. This chain's CDR3 is CASNPIEPPLNQPQHF. The CDR3 DNA reads TGTGCCAGCAACCCCATAGAACCGCCACTCAATCAGCCCCAGCATTTT.

The chain carries TRBV12-5 and TRBJ2-5; 8 bases agree with TRBD1. This CDR3 has 17 residues. Trimming took 3 bases from V and 5 from J; bases not matched to a gene: 14. CDR1 is LGHNT, CDR2 FRNRAP, per germline. The CDR3 DNA follows: TGTGCTAGTGGTTTAGCCCTCCTGACAGGGGCAGGGGAGACCCAGTACTTC. It yields the protein CASGLALLTGAGETQYF.

With regard to this clonotype: Given a much more abundant clone one base away, this may be a read error. This chain joins TRBV3-1 and TRBJ1-3; D is undetermined. The germline CDR1 and CDR2 sequences are LGHDT and YNNKEL (reference sequence). V gave up 2 bases and J gave up 0 bases, with 5 bases separating them. The CDR3 runs 14 residues. The CDR3 spells CASSQLRSGNTIYF. As DNA, the CDR3 is TGTGCCAGCAGCCAACTACGCTCTGGAAACACCATATATTTT.

In this sample, this clonotype turned up many times. The chain is built from TRBV9 and TRBJ2-1; tentative D call: TRBD1 (6 bases). Trimming removed 2 bases from V and 0 bases from J, with 18 bases in between. The CDR3 spans 18 residues. Looked up from germline, CDR1 is SGDLS and CDR2 is YYNGEE. The CDR3, as DNA: TGTGCCAGCAGCGTCCCCGTACGGGGACAAGGCTCCTACAATGAGCAGTTCTTC. Amino acid sequence: CASSVPVRGQGSYNEQFF.